A selection of T cell receptor beta chains follows, all from one sample in a study of shared clonotypes between healthy human individuals. Assay: immunoSEQ multiplex PCR; the TCRdb copy retains only in-frame clones and omits some. The sample includes 2 million to 2.5 million clones, 85% to 95% of them seen just once. The specimen sequenced was naive CD4+ T cells from PBMCs. The receptor set was obtained from a young man in good health. Some clones in this sample may be carry-over from other donors' samples. The CDR3 runs from the conserved cysteine through the conserved F or W. Fields, in order: CDR3 protein, CDR3 DNA, D gene, J gene, clone size, V gene. D genes are given only for firm matches. The listing skips clone size in some rows; elsewhere it reads once, few, many or a size class.

CSVEGQGASDTQYF TGCAGCGTTGAGGGACAGGGTGCGTCAGATACGCAGTATTTT TRBD1 TRBJ2-3 - TRBV29-1
CASSSGQGWNTEAFF TGTGCCAGCAGTTCCGGACAGGGCTGGAACACTGAAGCTTTCTTT TRBD1 TRBJ1-1 - TRBV28
CASSPRGQGRITGELFF TGTGCCAGCAGCCCAAGGGGACAGGGTAGGATCACCGGGGAGCTGTTTTTT TRBD1 TRBJ2-2 - TRBV7-9
CASSRDRQAFF TGTGCCAGCAGCCGGGACAGACAGGCTTTCTTT TRBD1 TRBJ1-1 few TRBV7-2
CASSGVGDTQYF TGTGCCAGCAGCGGGGTCGGGGATACGCAGTATTTT - TRBJ2-3 - TRBV6-4
CASSLPAGSNEKLFF TGTGCCAGCAGTCTCCCGGCAGGATCTAATGAAAAACTGTTTTTT - TRBJ1-4 - TRBV28
CARSAPGRLNEKLFF TGTGCCAGAAGCGCGCCGGGACGCTTAAATGAAAAACTGTTTTTT - TRBJ1-4 - TRBV5-3
CASSLQVGASGRDTQYF TGTGCCAGCAGCCTCCAAGTAGGGGCTAGCGGGAGAGATACGCAGTATTTT TRBD2 TRBJ2-3 - TRBV7-2
CSAGYEAFF TGCAGTGCTGGTTATGAAGCTTTCTTT - TRBJ1-1 - TRBV20-1
CASSPQLAGVGEQYF TGTGCCAGCAGCCCGCAACTAGCGGGAGTGGGAGAGCAGTACTTC TRBD2 TRBJ2-7 - TRBV7-3
CASSLSQGYEQYF TGTGCCAGCAGCCTATCTCAGGGGTACGAGCAGTACTTC - TRBJ2-7 - TRBV28
CASSPYPSTDTQYF TGTGCCAGCAGCCCCTATCCCAGCACAGATACGCAGTATTTT - TRBJ2-3 once TRBV9
CASSFYPAPGQGGSYEQYF TGTGCCAGCAGCTTTTACCCCGCCCCGGGACAGGGTGGTTCCTACGAGCAGTACTTC TRBD1 TRBJ2-7 - TRBV7-8
CASSTQAIATNEKLFF TGTGCCAGCAGCACCCAAGCGATTGCAACTAATGAAAAACTGTTTTTT - TRBJ1-4 - TRBV9
CASRPGTAGTDTQYF TGTGCCAGCAGACCCGGGACAGCTGGCACAGATACGCAGTATTTT TRBD1 TRBJ2-3 - TRBV2
CAWSLFSGRPRRGEQFF TGTGCCTGGAGTCTTTTTAGCGGGAGGCCCCGAAGGGGAGAGCAGTTCTTC TRBD2 TRBJ2-1 - TRBV30
CASRTYGTSGINEQFF TGTGCCAGCAGAACTTACGGGACTAGCGGGATCAATGAGCAGTTCTTC TRBD2 TRBJ2-1 - TRBV11-2
CASSDRDRVGEKLFF TGTGCCAGCAGTGACCGCGACAGGGTCGGGGAAAAACTGTTTTTT TRBD1 TRBJ1-4 - TRBV25-1
CASSAIPSYNSPLHF TGTGCCAGCAGCGCGATCCCCTCCTATAATTCACCCCTCCACTTT - TRBJ1-6 - TRBV9
CASSKTIVGEQYF TGTGCCAGCAGTAAAACCATAGTAGGGGAGCAGTACTTC - TRBJ2-7 - TRBV25-1
CASSLDRDADTQYF TGTGCCAGCAGCTTAGACAGGGACGCAGATACGCAGTATTTT - TRBJ2-3 - TRBV7-2
CAISVGSQSYEQYF TGTGCCATCAGTGTGGGAAGCCAGTCCTACGAGCAGTACTTC - TRBJ2-7 - TRBV10-3
CSVEYEQYF TGCAGTGTCGAATACGAGCAGTACTTC - TRBJ2-7 - TRBV20-1